Shown below are 21 T cell receptor beta chains from a single sample sequenced in a study of regulatory and conventional T cells in RAG deficiency. Method: immunoSEQ multiplex PCR; TCRdb's copy keeps in-frame clones and lacks some. Altogether around 31,000 clones are present, about 87% being singletons, with the ten largest covering about 5.4%. The sample was also reused in another study, on regulatory T cells. Turning to that study: The PCR used 52 TRBV and 13 TRBJ primers.

The material sequenced was CD8+ T cells sorted from blood. The receptors originated from a human donor in good health.

V gene TRBV7-6 combines with J gene TRBJ2-7, with TRBD2 identical over 11 bases. Germline V gene sequence: CDR1 SGHVS, CDR2 FNYEAQ. V was pared by 5 bases and J by 4 bases, with 10 bases of the junction left unmatched. The CDR3 length is 16 residues. CDR3 protein: CASSLRTSGSLYEQYF. In DNA form, the CDR3 reads TGTGCCAGCAGCCTCAGGACTAGCGGGTCCTTATACGAGCAGTACTTC.

This clone was counted once. This sequence joins TRBV27 and TRBJ2-3; D is uncertain. The CDR3 has 16 amino acids. V was trimmed by 4 bases and J by 6 bases, leaving 20 bases between them. CDR1 is MNHEY and CDR2 is SMNVEV in the germline V gene (reference sequence). CDR3 residues: CASSSPRHGATDTQYF. The CDR3 region has the DNA TGTGCCAGCAGTTCCCCGCGGCACGGAGCTACGGATACGCAGTATTTT.

This chain links TRBV2 with TRBJ1-1, with D unresolved. CDR1 and CDR2 from the germline V gene are SNHLY and FYNNEI. The CDR3 loop spans 14 amino acids. V lost 3 bases and J lost 0, with 8 bases in between. The CDR3, as DNA: TGTGCCAGCAGTGAGGCTCTCATGAACACTGAAGCTTTCTTT. It yields the protein CASSEALMNTEAFF.

V usage is TRBV27 and J usage is TRBJ2-7; D unresolved. Germline CDR1 and CDR2: MNHEY and SMNVEV (reference sequence). This CDR3 has 13 residues. V was shortened by 3 bases and J by 0 bases, with 6 bases between the two germline ends. This chain's CDR3 is CASSFTSSYEQYF. The CDR3 DNA sequence: TGTGCCAGCAGTTTTACATCCTCCTACGAGCAGTACTTC.

J is TRBJ2-6 and V is TRBV28; D not certain. The CDR3 runs to 14 residues. CDR1 is MDHEN and CDR2 is SYDVKM in the germline V gene. V lost 5 bases, J lost 0 bases, and 5 bases lay in between. The CDR3 here is CASSVDSGANVLTF. CDR3 nucleotide sequence: TGTGCCAGCAGTGTCGACTCTGGGGCCAACGTCCTGACTTTC.

The chain couples TRBV29-1 to TRBJ2-7; TRBD2 is a possible D gene (6 bases). The CDR3 is 14 amino acids. Germline V lookup: CDR1 SQVTM, CDR2 ANQGSEA. Trimming took off 5 bases at V and 3 bases at J, with 17 bases between the two ends. CDR3 in DNA: TGCAGCGTTCAGACCGGGACTTCACTCTACGAGCAGTACTTC. Amino acid sequence: CSVQTGTSLYEQYF.

This clone has a single count. The chain carries TRBV5-1 and TRBJ2-5; unclear D gene. V lost 1 base and J lost 4, with 11 bases in between. CDR3 length equals 14 residues. Germline-derived CDR1 and CDR2 are SGHRS and YFSETQ. For the CDR3, the DNA is TGCGCCAGCAGCTTGTCTTCCCACCTAGAGACCCAGTACTTC. It encodes CASSLSSHLETQYF.

The count of this clone is one. The V and J genes are TRBV29-1 and TRBJ2-7, with D tentatively TRBD1 (6 bases). Germline CDR1 SQVTM, CDR2 ANQGSEA. The CDR3 is 17 amino acids. With 5 bases removed from V and 3 bases from J, the gap between germline ends came to 26 bases. The CDR3 region has the DNA TGCAGCGTTTCAGGGGACGGGGACGACCAGGGCCTCTACGAGCAGTACTTC. The encoded protein is CSVSGDGDDQGLYEQYF.

CDR3 in amino acids: CASSWGDEQYF. Written as DNA, the CDR3 is TGTGCCAGCAGTTGGGGGGACGAGCAGTACTTC. The chain carries TRBV27 and TRBJ2-7; D possibly corresponds to TRBD2 (6 bases). CDR1 and CDR2 (germline): MNHEY, SMNVEV (reference sequence). The CDR3 covers 11 residues. The V end was cut by 4 bases, the J end by 5 bases, with 6 bases between.

This clone was counted a single time. The chain links TRBV4-2 to TRBJ2-7; 12 bases agree with TRBD2. V lost 0 bases, J lost 7 bases, and 7 bases stayed unmatched. Germline lookup yields CDR1 LGHNA and CDR2 YNFKEQ. This CDR3 is 16 amino acids long. The CDR3 DNA follows: TGTGCCAGCAGCCAAGAATCGCTAGCGGGGGGGCAAGAGCAGTACTTC. Protein: CASSQESLAGGQEQYF.

This chain links TRBV27 with TRBJ2-2; unclear D gene. Germline CDR1 and CDR2: MNHEY and SMNVEV (reference sequence). There are 11 residues in the CDR3. Trimming pared 1 base from V and 8 bases from J, leaving 2 bases between. CDR3 sequence (DNA): TGTGCCAGCAGTTTATTAGGGGAGCTGTTTTTT. Its translation: CASSLLGELFF.

V usage is TRBV5-6 and J usage is TRBJ1-6; possible D gene TRBD1, 6 bases. This CDR3 has 15 amino acids. The V end was cut by 5 bases, the J end by 6 bases, with 15 bases between. Germline-derived CDR1 and CDR2 are SGHDT and YYEEEE. CDR3 DNA: TGTGCCAGCAGTCAAAATGGACAGACTAATTCACCCCTCCACTTT. This codes for CASSQNGQTNSPLHF.

The chain uses TRBV27 and TRBJ1-2; D perhaps matches TRBD1 (6 bases). The CDR3 consists of 13 residues. Germline V gives CDR1 MNHEY, CDR2 SMNVEV (reference sequence). Trimming cost V 5 bases and J 2 bases, with 9 bases left between them. CDR3 sequence (DNA): TGTGCCAGCAGTCTAACAGGGAACTATGGCTACACCTTC. This sequence encodes CASSLTGNYGYTF.

The rearrangement uses TRBV5-1 and TRBJ2-2; D may be TRBD1 (6 bases). Germline CDR1 is SGHRS and CDR2 is YFSETQ. The CDR3 covers 17 residues. The V end was cut by 2 bases, the J end by 5 bases, with 19 bases between. This chain's CDR3 is CASSFNRAGGSTGELFF. CDR3 nucleotide sequence: TGCGCCAGCAGCTTTAACAGGGCCGGCGGGTCTACCGGGGAGCTGTTTTTT.

This chain links TRBV23-1 with TRBJ2-7; 8 bases align to TRBD2. TRBV23-1 is sorted into the ORF group, with uncertain function. Losses at the gene ends were 6 bases for V and 2 bases for J; bases not matched to a gene: 24. The CDR3 covers 20 residues. As DNA, the CDR3 is TGCGCCAGCAGCCTACCCCAACTTCACGGGGGGGCCCTTAATCCCTACGAGCAGTACTTC. Translated, it gives CASSLPQLHGGALNPYEQYF.

This sequence joins TRBV10-1 and TRBJ2-1; maybe TRBD1 (5 bases). Germline CDR1 and CDR2: WNHNN and SYGVQD (reference sequence). The CDR3 has 14 residues. V was clipped by 2 bases and J by 12 bases, with 17 bases between them. The CDR3 is CASSEDKGALGQFF. Written as DNA, the CDR3 is TGCGCCAGCAGTGAGGATAAAGGGGCTTTGGGGCAGTTCTTC.

V gene TRBV7-9 combines with J gene TRBJ2-6; D possibly corresponds to TRBD2 (5 bases). V gave up 2 bases and J gave up 0 bases, with 17 bases separating them. There are 19 residues in the CDR3. Germline assignment: CDR1 SEHNR and CDR2 FQNEAQ (reference sequence). The CDR3 DNA follows: TGTGCCAGCAGCTTACAATGGGAGCAGTTCGACTCTGGGGCCAACGTCCTGACTTTC. Its translation: CASSLQWEQFDSGANVLTF.

CDR3 nucleotide sequence: TGTGCCAGCAGTTCCGTCCGGACAGGGGCCCTCGAGCAGTACTTC. Translating gives CASSSVRTGALEQYF. J is TRBJ2-7 and V is TRBV27; 9 nucleotides agree with TRBD1. Germline V gives CDR1 MNHEY, CDR2 SMNVEV (reference sequence). After removal of 4 bases from V and 6 bases from J, the junction contained 10 bases not matched to a gene. The CDR3 has 15 amino acids.

The rearrangement links TRBV4-1 to TRBJ2-6; D gene unclear. Trimming took 0 bases from V and 4 from J, leaving 4 bases between them. CDR1 and CDR2 from the germline V gene are MGHRA and YSYEKL. This CDR3 comprises 14 residues. CDR3 DNA sequence: TGCGCCAGCAGCCAAGATCCCGGGGCCAACGTCCTGACTTTC. Translating gives CASSQDPGANVLTF.

The J gene is TRBJ1-1, the V gene TRBV6-6; D is uncertain. The length of the CDR3 is 12 residues. V was trimmed by 4 bases and J by 1 base, leaving 4 bases between them. Germline V gene data show CDR1 as MNHNY and CDR2 as SVGAGI (reference sequence). The CDR3 is CASSSQNTEAFF. CDR3 coding DNA: TGTGCCAGCAGTTCTCAGAACACTGAAGCTTTCTTT.

The chain couples TRBV12-5 to TRBJ2-3; 8 positions agree with TRBD1. Germline V gene sequence: CDR1 LGHNT, CDR2 FRNRAP. With 0 bases clipped from V and 5 bases from J, the junction kept 7 bases outside the gene matches. CDR3 length: 16 amino acids. CDR3 region: CASGLVRGQGRDTQYF. DNA for the CDR3: TGTGCTAGTGGTTTGGTACGCGGACAGGGTCGAGATACGCAGTATTTT.